The 14 T cell receptor beta chains below come from one sample, sequenced in a study of blood T cell repertoires in COVID-19. Sequenced by immunoSEQ multiplex PCR; TCRdb stores in-frame clones only, minus some. The sample contains over 150,000 clones, roughly 85% of which appear only once. The specimen sequenced was peripheral blood. The receptors were sampled from a man aged 40-49 years with acute or convalescent COVID-19.

The V gene is TRBV3-1 (or the pseudogene TRBV3-2), the J gene TRBJ1-1, with TRBD1 as a possible D gene (5 bases). The V end lost 5 bases, the J end lost 4 bases, and 20 bases lay between the germline ends. Per germline, CDR1 LGHDT and CDR2 YNNKEL (reference sequence). This CDR3 is 16 amino acids long. CDR3 nucleotide sequence: TGTGCCAGCAGCGCAGGGTATTGGGTGTGGATCACTGAAGCTTTCTTT. It encodes CASSAGYWVWITEAFF.

Only one count was recorded for this clone. V gene TRBV28 combines with J gene TRBJ2-1, with a possible D match to TRBD1 (5 bases). Germline values: CDR1 MDHEN, CDR2 SYDVKM. This CDR3 spans 15 amino acids. Trimming stripped 2 bases from V and 4 bases from J, with 12 bases between. This CDR3 reads CASSLSMTAYNEQFF. CDR3 DNA: TGTGCCAGCAGTTTAAGCATGACAGCTTACAATGAGCAGTTCTTC.

This sequence joins TRBV11-1 and TRBJ1-1; no clear D gene. V dropped 5 bases and J dropped 3 bases, with 13 bases sitting between them. The V gene's germline CDR1 is SGHAT and CDR2 FQDESV (reference sequence). CDR3 size: 14 residues. This CDR3 is CASSGRVKDTEAFF. In DNA, the CDR3 is TGTGCCAGCAGCGGGCGAGTAAAGGACACTGAAGCTTTCTTT.

The J gene is TRBJ1-5, the V gene TRBV19; D not resolved. The CDR3 runs to 15 residues. V dropped 5 bases and J dropped 2 bases, with 13 bases sitting between them. The germline V gene has CDR1 LNHDA and CDR2 SQIVND (reference sequence). In DNA, the CDR3 is TGTGCCAGTAGTTCAGGAGGGCTGGGCAATCAGCCCCAGCATTTT. The encoded protein is CASSSGGLGNQPQHF.

The rearrangement links TRBV4-3 to TRBJ2-7; weak D call: TRBD2 (5 bases). Per germline, CDR1 LGHNA and CDR2 YSLEER. V lost 0 bases, J lost 2 bases, and 11 bases lay in between. There are 15 residues in the CDR3. The chain's CDR3 is CASSQDILDTYEQYF. The CDR3 DNA follows: TGCGCCAGCAGCCAAGATATACTAGACACCTACGAGCAGTACTTC.

The rearrangement links TRBV2 to TRBJ1-5; D not certain. Per the germline V gene, CDR1 is SNHLY and CDR2 is FYNNEI. The CDR3 contains 14 residues. Trimming cost V 4 bases and J 2 bases, with 9 bases left between them. CDR3 amino acids: CASSAQRGNQPQHF. DNA for the CDR3: TGTGCCAGCAGTGCCCAAAGAGGCAATCAGCCCCAGCATTTT.

The CDR3 DNA is TGTGCCAGCAGCTCCCCCGCAGCGGGGCGACAAGAGACCCAGTACTTC. Protein product: CASSSPAAGRQETQYF. The chain employs TRBV5-4 and TRBJ2-5, with TRBD2 matching 7 bases. J was trimmed by 2 bases and V by 3 bases; bases with no gene match: 10. The CDR3 spans 16 residues. CDR1 and CDR2 (germline): SGHNT, YYREEE (reference sequence).

V is TRBV9 and J is TRBJ2-2; the match to TRBD2 covers 10 bases. Germline CDR1 and CDR2: SGDLS and YYNGEE. The CDR3 has 17 amino acids. Trimming took 0 bases from V and 7 from J; bases not matched to a gene: 9. The CDR3 loop reads CASSVDFSGGFVGELFF. The CDR3 DNA is TGTGCCAGCAGCGTAGATTTTAGCGGGGGGTTTGTCGGGGAGCTGTTTTTT.

J is TRBJ2-2 and V is TRBV3-1 (or the pseudogene TRBV3-2); D remains unclear. Trimming left V 0 bases short and J 6 bases short, with 8 bases between. Germline assignment: CDR1 LGHDT and CDR2 YNNKEL (reference sequence). The CDR3 has 14 amino acids. The CDR3 DNA follows: TGTGCCAGCAGCCAAGATTCTTTAGCCGGGGAGCTGTTTTTT. Its translation: CASSQDSLAGELFF.

This clone showed up just a few times. This chain uses TRBV3-1 (or the pseudogene TRBV3-2) with TRBJ1-1; tentatively, D is TRBD1 (5 bases). The length of the CDR3 is 13 residues. Trimming removed 1 base at V and 6 bases at J, with 9 bases between. Germline loops: CDR1 LGHDT, CDR2 YNNKEL (reference sequence). The CDR3 here is CASSQGQHAEAFF. The CDR3 nucleotides are TGTGCCAGCAGCCAAGGACAGCACGCTGAAGCTTTCTTT.

The genes are TRBV29-1 and TRBJ1-1; tentatively, D is TRBD1 (6 bases). V lost 5 bases and J lost 5, with 9 bases in between. The V gene's germline CDR1 is SQVTM and CDR2 ANQGSEA. The CDR3 is 11 residues long. The CDR3 loop reads CSVHRETEAFF. CDR3 sequence (DNA): TGCAGCGTTCACAGGGAGACTGAAGCTTTCTTT.

This rearrangement joins TRBV7-2 to TRBJ1-5; unclear D gene. The germline gives CDR1 SGHTA, CDR2 FQGNSA. CDR3 length: 15 residues. The ends were cut back, 3 bases at V and 3 bases at J, with 12 bases in the middle. In nucleotides, the CDR3 is TGTGCCAGCAGCTTCGGAGGGTCCCACAATCAGCCCCAGCATTTT. This sequence encodes CASSFGGSHNQPQHF. The full variable domain, with the rest looked up from reference TRBV7-2 and TRBJ1-5, is GAGVSQSPSNKVTEKGKDVELRCDPISGHTALYWYRQSLGQGLEFLIYFQGNSAPDKSGLPSDRFSAERTGGSVSTLTIQRTQQEDSAVYLCASSFGGSHNQPQHFGDGTRLSIL.

V gene TRBV10-3 combines with J gene TRBJ2-3; D might be TRBD2 (7 bases). Germline V CDR1 and CDR2: ENHRY, SYGVKD. This CDR3 is built from 17 residues. V was pared by 10 bases and J by 4 bases, with 27 bases between. Here the CDR3 DNA reads TGTGCCAGACCGCCCCTCGTTAGGGGGGGGTCCGCAGATACGCAGTATTTT. This encodes CARPPLVRGGSADTQYF.

The chain carries TRBV7-3 and TRBJ2-1, with D uncertain. V was clipped by 5 bases and J by 1 base, with 12 bases between them. CDR3 length: 15 residues. Germline values: CDR1 SGHTA, CDR2 FQGTGA. CDR3 coding DNA: TGTGCCAGCAGCCGCCTAGGATCATCCTACAATGAGCAGTTCTTC. It encodes CASSRLGSSYNEQFF. Looking up the rest from reference TRBV7-3 and TRBJ2-1 gives the full variable domain: GAGVSQTPSNKVTEKGKYVELRCDPISGHTALYWYRQSLGQGPEFLIYFQGTGAADDSGLPNDRFFAVRPEGSVSTLKIQRTERGDSAVYLCASSRLGSSYNEQFFGPGTRLTVL.